This T cell receptor beta chain was recovered during a study of T cell responses to AZD1222 COVID-19 vaccine. Broader study findings: Seropositive AZD1222 recipients at baseline numbered only five or six. Repertoires were sampled only after the peak T cell response. Vaccine-associated CD4 TCRs spanned spike, dominant at 160-218 and 743-854.

Note on this clone: No antigen is known for it.

The germline gives CDR1 SNHLY, CDR2 FYNNEI. V gave up 1 base and J gave up 10 bases; unmatched junction bases: 9. This CDR3 contains 14 residues. TCRdb's table, derived via immunoSEQ multiplex PCR, lists solely in-frame clones and lacks some. Among 150,000 to 200,000 clones listed, about nine tenths were seen once. The material was peripheral blood, obtained 28 days after the second AZD1222 dose. The V and J genes are TRBV2 and TRBJ1-2, with 7 bases that match TRBD1. The sequence came from an adult who received the AZD1222 COVID-19 vaccine. The CDR3 spells CASSEGGQLLIYTF. CDR3 in DNA: TGTGCCAGCAGTGAAGGGGGACAGCTTTTAATCTACACCTTC.